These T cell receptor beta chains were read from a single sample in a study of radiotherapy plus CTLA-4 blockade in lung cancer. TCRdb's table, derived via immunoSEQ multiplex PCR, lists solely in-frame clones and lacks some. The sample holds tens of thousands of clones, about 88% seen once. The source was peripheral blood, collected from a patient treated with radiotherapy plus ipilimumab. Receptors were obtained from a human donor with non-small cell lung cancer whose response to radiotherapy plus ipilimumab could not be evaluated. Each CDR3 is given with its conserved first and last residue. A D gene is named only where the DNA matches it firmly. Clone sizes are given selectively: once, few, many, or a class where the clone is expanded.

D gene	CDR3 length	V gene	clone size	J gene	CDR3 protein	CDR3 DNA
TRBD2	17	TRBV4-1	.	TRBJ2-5	CASSQTGLAGFQETQYF	TGCGCCAGCAGCCAAACTGGACTAGCGGGTTTCCAAGAGACCCAGTACTTC
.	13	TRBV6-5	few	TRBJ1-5	CASTNRDLQPQHF	TGTGCCAGCACTAACAGGGATCTTCAGCCCCAGCATTTT
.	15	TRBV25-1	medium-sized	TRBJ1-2	CASSDEGGLDYGYTF	TGTGCCAGCAGTGATGAGGGTGGATTGGATTATGGCTACACCTTC
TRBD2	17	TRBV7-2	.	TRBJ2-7	CASSPRGAGGSSYEQYF	TGTGCCAGCAGCCCGCGGGGCGCGGGAGGGAGCTCCTACGAGCAGTACTTC
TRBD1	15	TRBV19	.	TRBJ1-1	CASIAPGQGATEAFF	TGTGCCAGTATCGCCCCCGGACAGGGGGCAACTGAAGCTTTCTTT
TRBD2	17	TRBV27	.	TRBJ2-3	CASSSNGPSGRTDTQYF	TGTGCCAGCAGTAGCAACGGTCCTAGCGGGAGAACAGATACGCAGTATTTT
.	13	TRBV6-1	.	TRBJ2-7	CASAREERYEQYF	TGTGCCAGTGCTAGGGAGGAGCGCTACGAGCAGTACTTC
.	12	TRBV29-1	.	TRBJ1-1	CSADRSNTEAFF	TGCAGCGCTGACAGGTCGAACACTGAAGCTTTCTTT
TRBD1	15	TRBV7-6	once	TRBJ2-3	CASSKTGVGTDTQYF	TGTGCCAGCAGCAAAACAGGGGTTGGGACAGATACGCAGTATTTT
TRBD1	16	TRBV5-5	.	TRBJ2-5	CASSRPGQVLLETQYF	TGTGCCAGCAGCAGACCGGGACAGGTTCTTCTAGAGACCCAGTACTTC
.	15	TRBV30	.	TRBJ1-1	CAWSPKGRGNTEAFF	TGTGCCTGGAGTCCCAAGGGCAGGGGGAACACTGAAGCTTTCTTT
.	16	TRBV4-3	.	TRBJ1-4	CASSQESGFGGEKLFF	TGCGCCAGCAGCCAAGAGTCGGGTTTCGGAGGTGAAAAACTGTTTTTT
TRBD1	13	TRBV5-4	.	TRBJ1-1	CASRPTGGTEAFF	TGTGCCAGCAGACCGACAGGGGGCACTGAAGCTTTCTTT
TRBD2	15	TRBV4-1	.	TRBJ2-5	CASSSGLAIEETQYF	TGCGCCAGCAGTTCCGGACTAGCGATAGAAGAGACCCAGTACTTC
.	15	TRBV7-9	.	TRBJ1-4	CASSPRQASNEKLFF	TGTGCCAGCAGCCCTCGACAGGCGTCTAATGAAAAACTGTTTTTT
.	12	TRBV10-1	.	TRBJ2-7	CASSESSGEQYF	TGCGCCAGCAGTGAGTCGAGCGGTGAGCAGTACTTC
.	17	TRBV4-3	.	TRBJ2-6	CASSRGKGVPGANVLTF	TGCGCCAGCAGCCGTGGAAAGGGGGTTCCTGGGGCCAACGTCCTGACTTTC
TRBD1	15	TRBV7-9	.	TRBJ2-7	CASSLGTGESYEQYF	TGTGCCAGCAGCTTAGGGACAGGGGAATCTTACGAGCAGTACTTC
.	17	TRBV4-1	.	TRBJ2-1	CASSQDKATAGYNEQFF	TGCGCCAGCAGCCAAGATAAGGCGACAGCCGGCTACAATGAGCAGTTCTTC
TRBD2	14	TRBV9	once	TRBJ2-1	CASSVAPGGREQFF	TGTGCCAGCAGCGTAGCCCCGGGGGGGAGGGAGCAGTTCTTC
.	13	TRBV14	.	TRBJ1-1	CASSQALNTEAFF	TGTGCCAGCAGCCAGGCCCTTAACACTGAAGCTTTCTTT
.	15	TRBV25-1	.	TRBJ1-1	CASRPSQGGHTEAFF	TGTGCCAGCAGGCCGTCTCAGGGAGGACACACTGAAGCTTTCTTT
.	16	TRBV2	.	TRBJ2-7	CASSEGRWTSSYEQYF	TGTGCCAGCAGTGAAGGCCGATGGACAAGCTCCTACGAGCAGTACTTC
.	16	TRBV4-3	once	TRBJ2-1	CASSQGGLSSYNEQFF	TGCGCCAGCAGCCAAGGGGGACTGAGCTCCTACAATGAGCAGTTCTTC
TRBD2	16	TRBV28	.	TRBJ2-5	CASGPQGLAGGREQYF	TGTGCCAGCGGCCCCCAAGGACTAGCGGGAGGGAGAGAGCAGTACTTC
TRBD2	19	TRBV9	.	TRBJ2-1	CASSPRRLAGGFGLHEQFF	TGTGCCAGCAGCCCCCGGCGACTAGCGGGAGGGTTTGGTCTTCATGAGCAGTTCTTC
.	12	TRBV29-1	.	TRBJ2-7	CSVGEAPPLWYF	TGCAGCGTTGGAGAGGCCCCCCCGCTTTGGTACTTC
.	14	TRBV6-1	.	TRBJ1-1	CASSGGQVNTEAFF	TGTGCCAGCAGTGGGGGACAAGTGAACACTGAAGCTTTCTTT
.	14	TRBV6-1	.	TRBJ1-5	CASSEDFGYQPQHF	TGTGCCAGCAGTGAAGACTTCGGGTACCAGCCCCAGCATTTT
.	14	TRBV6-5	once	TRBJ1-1	CASTQGFTNTEAFF	TGTGCCAGCACCCAGGGTTTTACGAACACTGAAGCTTTCTTT
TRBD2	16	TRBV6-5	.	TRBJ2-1	CASSLRTSGRGNEQFF	TGTGCCAGCAGTTTGCGGACTAGCGGGAGAGGCAATGAGCAGTTCTTC
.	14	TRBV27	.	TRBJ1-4	CASSLRAGGEKLFF	TGTGCCAGCAGTTTAAGGGCGGGGGGAGAAAAACTGTTTTTT
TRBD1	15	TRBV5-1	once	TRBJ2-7	CASSLNGQAPYEQYF	TGCGCCAGCAGCTTGAATGGACAGGCGCCCTACGAGCAGTACTTC
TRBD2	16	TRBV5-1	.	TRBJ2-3	CASSVDSGIFTDTQYF	TGCGCCAGCAGCGTCGATAGCGGGATTTTCACAGATACGCAGTATTTT
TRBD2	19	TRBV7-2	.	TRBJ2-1	CASSLAFASGRAFYNEQFF	TGTGCCAGCAGCTTAGCGTTTGCTAGCGGGAGGGCCTTTTACAATGAGCAGTTCTTC
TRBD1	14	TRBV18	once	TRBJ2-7	CASSLGQGTHEQYF	TGTGCCAGCTCACTGGGACAGGGGACCCACGAGCAGTACTTC
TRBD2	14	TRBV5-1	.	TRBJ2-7	CASQWTSGSNEQYF	TGCGCCAGTCAGTGGACTAGCGGGAGTAACGAGCAGTACTTC
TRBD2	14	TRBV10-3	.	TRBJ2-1	CAIRSIAGGNEQFF	TGTGCCATCAGATCAATAGCGGGCGGCAATGAGCAGTTCTTC
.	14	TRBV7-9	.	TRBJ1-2	CASSLESGNYGYTF	TGTGCCAGCAGCTTAGAGTCAGGAAACTATGGCTACACCTTC
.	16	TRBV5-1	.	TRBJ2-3	CASSLAGQWSTDTQYF	TGCGCCAGCAGCTTGGCCGGACAGTGGAGCACAGATACGCAGTATTTT
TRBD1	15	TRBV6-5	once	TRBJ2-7	CASSPRTGSSYEQYF	TGTGCCAGCAGTCCGCGGACAGGGAGCTCCTACGAGCAGTACTTC